This T cell receptor (beta chain) stems from a study of blood T cells in healthy people across ages. A few counts support this clonotype. Then a second PCR, running about 6 to 11 cycles, was carried out with a sample-barcoded 5' primer and a J-beta primer mix. TCRdb processed the 5' RACE reads anew with MiXCR; each CDR3 protein has one entry. The repertoire holds just under 750,000 distinct CDR3 sequences, with approximately 22% as singletons. This CDR3 is built from 14 residues. V gave up 5 bases and J gave up 6 bases; unmatched junction bases: 4. Germline loops: CDR1 SGDLS, CDR2 YYNGEE. The sequencing input was blood. The chain joins TRBV9 to TRBJ2-2; 10 bases are a match to TRBD2. The clonotype originates from a man aged 70 or older in good health. The CDR3 nucleotides read TGTGCCAGCAGGACTAGCGGGTTTGCCGGGGAGCTGTTTTTT. It is translated as CASRTSGFAGELFF.